This T cell receptor beta chain was retrieved from a study of T cells in narcolepsy. The ends were cut back, 1 base at V and 4 bases at J, with 23 bases in the middle. The germline CDR1 and CDR2 sequences are SGHDT and YYEEEE. The CDR3 loop spans 18 amino acids. To note about this clone: Its specificity is unknown.

Study results and caveats: HCRT-specific and TRIB2-specific autoreactive clonotypes appeared among same-patient CSF and blood CD4+ clonotypes.

Clones were sequenced by immunoSEQ multiplex PCR, and TCRdb holds only the in-frame ones, with some missing. The sample lists tens of thousands of clones, approximately 90% occurring once. The sequence came from a human donor with narcolepsy. The sequencing input was CD45RA- memory CD4+ T cells from PBMCs. This chain joins TRBV5-6 and TRBJ1-2; maybe TRBD1 (5 bases). CDR3 sequence: CASSLSRGSAGTSYGYTF. The CDR3 DNA reads TGTGCCAGCAGCTTGTCGAGAGGCTCGGCAGGGACCTCCTATGGCTACACCTTC.